The 30 T cell receptor beta chains reported below all come from one sample, sequenced in a study of T cells after yellow fever vaccination. TCRdb reprocessed the 5' RACE reads via MiXCR and lists one record per CDR3 protein. The table has around 300,000 distinct CDR3 sequences, roughly 13% seen once; the top ten hold approximately 0.49%. Source: CD4+ T cells sorted from PBMCs, taken 45 days after the yellow fever booster vaccination. The origin of the receptors is a man aged 25-40 years who received the YFV17D yellow fever vaccine.

This clonotype was picked up a small number of times. The rearrangement uses TRBV20-1 and TRBJ2-5; 8 nucleotides match TRBD2. This CDR3 has 14 amino acids. The germline V gene has CDR1 DFQATT and CDR2 SNEGSKA (reference sequence). Trimming took 6 bases from V and 1 from J; bases not matched to a gene: 7. The chain's CDR3 is CSAPPLAGQETQYF. The CDR3 nucleotides read TGCAGTGCCCCCCCTCTAGCGGGCCAAGAGACCCAGTACTTC.

This clonotype was detected only a few times. The rearrangement links TRBV30 to TRBJ1-2, with TRBD1 matching over 7 bases. CDR3 length equals 15 residues. J was trimmed by 0 bases and V by 4 bases; bases with no gene match: 8. Per germline, CDR1 GTSNPN and CDR2 SVGIG (reference sequence). This CDR3 reads CAWIIGGTANYGYTF. CDR3 DNA sequence: TGTGCCTGGATCATAGGGGGCACAGCTAACTATGGCTACACCTTC.

The rearrangement uses TRBV7-9 and TRBJ1-4; TRBD1 might be the D (5 bases). This CDR3 has 14 residues. From germline, CDR1 is SEHNR and CDR2 FQNEAQ (reference sequence). Between the trimmed V and J ends, which lost 5 bases and 8 bases, there was a span of 15 bases. CDR3: CASSRGLGQEKLFF. In nucleotides, the CDR3 is TGTGCCAGCAGCAGGGGACTTGGTCAGGAAAAACTGTTTTTT.

V is TRBV4-2 and J is TRBJ1-1; D unresolved. The CDR3 runs to 14 residues. V was shortened by 0 bases and J by 8 bases, with 13 bases between the two germline ends. Germline V gives CDR1 LGHNA, CDR2 YNFKEQ. This CDR3 is CASSQDLGRTEAFF. As DNA, the CDR3 is TGTGCCAGCAGCCAAGATCTTGGTCGTACCGAAGCTTTCTTT.

The chain links TRBV7-2 to TRBJ2-1; no clear D gene. The germline V gene has CDR1 SGHTA and CDR2 FQGNSA. The CDR3 is made up of 15 amino acids. Trimming stripped 4 bases from V and 7 bases from J, with 17 bases between. CDR3 protein: CASSSRSAPENEQFF. In DNA, the CDR3 is TGTGCCAGCAGCTCCAGAAGCGCGCCGGAGAATGAGCAGTTCTTC.

This clonotype was seen a handful of times. This chain connects TRBV7-3 to TRBJ2-2; possible D gene TRBD2, 5 bases. The length of the CDR3 is 14 residues. V was trimmed by 2 bases and J by 6 bases, leaving 10 bases between them. Germline V gene sequence: CDR1 SGHTA, CDR2 FQGTGA. The DNA for the CDR3 is TGTGCCAGCAGCTTATACTCGGAGGCCGGGGAGCTGTTTTTT. Translating it yields CASSLYSEAGELFF.

The chain is built from TRBV20-1 and TRBJ2-3; TRBD2 agrees at 8 bases. Trimming removed 1 base from V and 1 base from J; junction bases left unmatched: 4. CDR1 is DFQATT and CDR2 is SNEGSKA in the germline V gene (reference sequence). The CDR3 has 15 residues. The CDR3 bases are TGCAGTGCTAGAGTTCGGGGGGGGGGCACAGATACGCAGTATTTT. It codes for CSARVRGGGTDTQYF.

The V and J genes are TRBV20-1 and TRBJ2-4, with D possibly TRBD2 on 6 matching bases. V gave up 2 bases and J gave up 1 base, with 9 bases separating them. The length of the CDR3 is 14 residues. Germline-derived CDR1 and CDR2 are DFQATT and SNEGSKA (reference sequence). CDR3 in amino acids: CSARYGGAKNIQYF. CDR3 bases: TGCAGTGCTAGATATGGGGGGGCCAAAAACATTCAGTACTTC.

The rearrangement uses TRBV10-3 and TRBJ1-5; D not certain. CDR1 and CDR2 from the germline V gene are ENHRY and SYGVKD. There are 13 residues in the CDR3. V lost 3 bases and J lost 4, with 7 bases in between. The CDR3, as DNA: TGTGCCATCAGTGAACAAACTAATCAGCCCCAGCATTTT. This translates into CAISEQTNQPQHF.

The chain combines TRBV12-3 or TRBV12-4 with TRBJ2-7, with 8 positions matching TRBD1. There are 14 residues in the CDR3. The V and J ends lost 10 bases and 3 bases, in that order; junction bases with no gene match: 11. CDR3 DNA sequence: TGTGCCACCAAGAGCCAGGGGGCAAGCTACGAGCAGTACTTC. Translated, it gives CATKSQGASYEQYF.

This clonotype came up many times. The chain carries TRBV4-3 and TRBJ1-6; D call uncertain. V lost 0 bases and J 4 bases, leaving 4 bases between the germline ends. Germline-derived CDR1 and CDR2 are LGHNA and YSLEER. The CDR3 is made up of 14 amino acids. This CDR3 reads CASSQERYNSPLHF. Here the CDR3 DNA reads TGCGCCAGCAGCCAAGAACGTTATAATTCACCCCTCCACTTT.

This clonotype was counted a few times. The chain couples TRBV7-6 to TRBJ1-6, with 10 bases matching TRBD1. Germline CDR1 is SGHVS and CDR2 is FNYEAQ. The CDR3 consists of 16 residues. Trimming took 1 base from V and 13 from J; bases not matched to a gene: 10. The CDR3 region has the DNA TGTGCCAGCAGCTTAGGGGACAGGGGATCTGGTTTGCCCCTCCACTTT. This translates into CASSLGDRGSGLPLHF. The full variable domain, its missing parts supplied by reference TRBV7-6 and TRBJ1-6, is GAGVSQSPRYKVTKRGQDVALRCDPISGHVSLYWYRQALGQGPEFLTYFNYEAQQDKSGLPNDRFSAERPEGSISTLTIQRTEQRDSAMYRCASSLGDRGSGLPLHFGNGTRLTVT.

This clonotype was observed a few times. The chain recombines TRBV5-1 with TRBJ2-1; D gene ambiguous. This CDR3 contains 17 residues. Trimming left V 1 base short and J 0 bases short, with 14 bases between. Per germline, CDR1 SGHRS and CDR2 YFSETQ. The CDR3: CASSLFGLLSSYNEQFF. The CDR3 bases are TGCGCCAGCAGCTTGTTCGGTCTATTGTCCTCCTACAATGAGCAGTTCTTC.

In its sample, this clonotype was seen a few times. The chain couples TRBV24-1 to TRBJ2-1; a possible D gene is TRBD1 (6 bases). CDR1 and CDR2 from the germline V gene are KGHDR and SFDVKD. Trimming removed 7 bases at V and 3 bases at J, with 9 bases between. The CDR3 has 13 amino acids. CDR3 residues: CATSRDIYNEQFF. The CDR3 DNA sequence: TGTGCCACCAGCCGGGACATCTACAATGAGCAGTTCTTC.

The chain joins TRBV6-1 to TRBJ2-7; TRBD1 matches 7 bases. There are 15 residues in the CDR3. CDR1 is MNHNS and CDR2 is SASEGT in the germline V gene. Trimming cost V 0 bases and J 2 bases; bases outside gene matches: 4. As DNA, the CDR3 is TGTGCCAGCAGTGAAGCCGGGACAGTGACCTACGAGCAGTACTTC. It is translated as CASSEAGTVTYEQYF.

The J gene is TRBJ2-5, the V gene TRBV7-2, with a possible D match to TRBD1 (5 bases). Germline V lookup: CDR1 SGHTA, CDR2 FQGNSA. CDR3 length: 13 amino acids. Trimming shortened V by 5 bases and J by 2 bases, and 9 bases separated the two germline ends. CDR3 region: CASSQGIQETQYF. The CDR3 DNA is TGTGCCAGCAGCCAGGGTATTCAAGAGACCCAGTACTTC.

This clonotype turned up a few times. V gene TRBV30 combines with J gene TRBJ2-5; 8 positions agree with TRBD2. The CDR3 extends over 16 amino acids. Trimming removed 0 bases from V and 5 bases from J; junction bases left unmatched: 11. Germline V lookup: CDR1 GTSNPN, CDR2 SVGIG (reference sequence). This chain's CDR3 is CAWSVRYAGGYETQYF. In DNA form, the CDR3 reads TGTGCCTGGAGTGTACGGTATGCGGGAGGTTATGAGACCCAGTACTTC.

The chain employs TRBV4-2 and TRBJ2-3; the match to TRBD2 covers 11 bases. The CDR3 contains 15 residues. After removal of 0 bases from V and 5 bases from J, the junction contained 1 base not matched to a gene. The germline gives CDR1 LGHNA, CDR2 YNFKEQ. CDR3: CASSQEGLAVDTQYF. Written as DNA, the CDR3 is TGTGCCAGCAGCCAAGAGGGACTAGCGGTAGATACGCAGTATTTT.

J is TRBJ2-3 and V is TRBV25-1; TRBD2 is a possible D gene (6 bases). CDR1 is MGHDK and CDR2 is SYGVNS in the germline V gene. V was clipped by 3 bases and J by 11 bases, with 15 bases between them. The CDR3 is 13 residues long. The CDR3 DNA is TGTGCCAGCAGTGACGGGGGTCCCATGGGGCAGTATTTT. This translates into CASSDGGPMGQYF.

The sample holds a few counts of this clonotype. V and J are TRBV7-6 and TRBJ2-5; TRBD1 matches at 10 bases. The CDR3 extends over 16 amino acids. The V gene's germline CDR1 is SGHVS and CDR2 FNYEAQ. The V segment lost 5 bases and the J segment 1 base; nucleotides outside the gene matches: 7. DNA for the CDR3: TGTGCCAGCAGCCCTTGGGGACAGGGGCCCCAAGAGACCCAGTACTTC. Translated, it gives CASSPWGQGPQETQYF.

This clonotype came up a few times. The rearrangement uses TRBV29-1 and TRBJ2-1; 8 bases line up with TRBD2. Losses at the gene ends were 3 bases for V and 2 bases for J; bases not matched to a gene: 12. Germline-derived CDR1 and CDR2 are SQVTM and ANQGSEA. The CDR3 spans 17 residues. The CDR3 coding sequence is TGCAGCGTTGAGGAAGCGGGAGAACCCAGGACCTACAATGAGCAGTTCTTC. Translated: CSVEEAGEPRTYNEQFF.

Only a few counts were recorded for this clonotype. The chain uses TRBV6-2 or TRBV6-3 and TRBJ2-3, with a possible D match to TRBD2 (5 bases). Per the germline V gene, CDR1 is MNHEY and CDR2 is SVGEGT. The CDR3 is made up of 16 amino acids. Trimming took 6 bases from V and 6 from J, leaving 22 bases between them. The CDR3 sequence is CASSPLGTGKVDTQYF. CDR3 sequence (DNA): TGTGCCAGCAGCCCCCTAGGAACCGGGAAGGTGGATACGCAGTATTTT.

The chain employs TRBV15 and TRBJ1-1; D remains ambiguous. The CDR3 is 12 residues long. Germline-derived CDR1 and CDR2 are LNHNV and YYDKDF (reference sequence). The V end was cut by 2 bases, the J end by 6 bases, with 7 bases between. CDR3 DNA sequence: TGTGCCACCAGCAGACAGGACTCTGAAGCTTTCTTT. Encoded protein: CATSRQDSEAFF.

The table lists this clonotype with a few counts. The rearrangement links TRBV9 to TRBJ2-2; D gene ambiguous. The CDR3 has 16 amino acids. V lost 0 bases and J lost 2, with 11 bases in between. Germline V lookup: CDR1 SGDLS, CDR2 YYNGEE. In DNA form, the CDR3 reads TGTGCCAGCAGCGTAGACTCAGAGACCAACACCGGGGAGCTGTTTTTT. The encoded protein is CASSVDSETNTGELFF.

The CDR3 DNA reads as TGTGCCAGTTCCGGGACTAGGACCTTCAATGAGCAGTTCTTC. Translated: CASSGTRTFNEQFF. V gene TRBV19 combines with J gene TRBJ2-1; 8 bases line up with TRBD2. This CDR3 has 14 amino acids. Germline loops: CDR1 LNHDA, CDR2 SQIVND (reference sequence). With V trimmed by 8 bases and J by 6 bases, 9 bases remained unmatched.

This clonotype was observed at least ten times. The chain employs TRBV4-3 and TRBJ2-1; D might be TRBD2 (5 bases). This CDR3 spans 17 amino acids. The V end lost 1 base, the J end lost 2 bases, and 15 bases lay between the germline ends. Looked up from germline, CDR1 is LGHNA and CDR2 is YSLEER. As DNA, the CDR3 is TGCGCCAGCAGCCAAGCCGAAACGGCGAGGGCCTACAATGAGCAGTTCTTC. Translated: CASSQAETARAYNEQFF.

This clonotype appeared many times. The V call is TRBV18, the J call TRBJ1-2; 7 bases line up with TRBD1. This CDR3 contains 14 residues. J was trimmed by 7 bases and V by 2 bases; bases with no gene match: 7. The V gene's germline CDR1 is KGHSH and CDR2 LQKENI. The CDR3 nucleotides are TGTGCCAGCTCACCATCAGACAGGGTAGCTGGCTACACCTTC. Its translation is CASSPSDRVAGYTF.

J is TRBJ2-7 and V is TRBV4-3, with D possibly TRBD1 on 5 matching bases. Germline-derived CDR1 and CDR2 are LGHNA and YSLEER. CDR3 length: 14 residues. The V end lost 4 bases, the J end lost 3 bases, and 13 bases lay between the germline ends. The CDR3, as DNA: TGCGCCAGCAGCCTCCGCGCAAGGGGCTACGAGCAGTACTTC. Protein product: CASSLRARGYEQYF.

As concerns this clonotype: One junction end disagrees with the germline gene, perhaps due to a read error. V and J are TRBV4-3 and TRBJ2-2; D is undetermined. Germline values: CDR1 LGHNA, CDR2 YSLEER. The CDR3 runs to 14 residues. The CDR3 reads CDSSQVYATGELFF. CDR3 bases: TGCGACAGCAGCCAAGTTTATGCCACCGGGGAGCTGTTTTTT.

In its sample, this clonotype was seen a few times. CDR3 coding DNA: TGCAGTGCTCTACAGGCCTCCTCTGGAAACACCATATATTTT. Translating gives CSALQASSGNTIYF. The chain recombines TRBV20-1 with TRBJ1-3; possibly TRBD1 for D (5 bases). V was cut by 5 bases and J by 0 bases, with 11 bases left in between. The CDR3 loop spans 14 amino acids. CDR1 and CDR2 (germline): DFQATT, SNEGSKA (reference sequence).